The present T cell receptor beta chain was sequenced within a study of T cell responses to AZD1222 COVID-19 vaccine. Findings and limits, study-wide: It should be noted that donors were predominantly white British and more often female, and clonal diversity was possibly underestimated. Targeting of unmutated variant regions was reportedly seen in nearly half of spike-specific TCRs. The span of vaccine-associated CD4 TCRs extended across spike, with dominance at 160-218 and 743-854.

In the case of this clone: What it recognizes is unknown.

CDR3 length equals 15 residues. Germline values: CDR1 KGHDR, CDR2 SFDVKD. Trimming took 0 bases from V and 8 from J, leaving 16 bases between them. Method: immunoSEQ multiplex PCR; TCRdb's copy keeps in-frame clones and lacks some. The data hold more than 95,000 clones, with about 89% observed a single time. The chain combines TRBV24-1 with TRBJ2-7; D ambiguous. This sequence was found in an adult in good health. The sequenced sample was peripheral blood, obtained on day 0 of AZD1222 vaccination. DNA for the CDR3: TGTGCCACCAGTGATTTGAATCGCCTCGGCCCACAGCAGTACTTC. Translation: CATSDLNRLGPQQYF.